This passage covers 25 T cell receptor beta chains from one sample sequenced in a study of cytomegalovirus exposure and HLA in healthy donors. Only in-frame clones appear in the TCRdb table, and some are missing; sequencing was by immunoSEQ multiplex PCR. The sample yields 140,000 or so clones, 90% to 95% seen once. The sample consisted of PBMCs. These receptor sequences come from a man younger than 35 in good health and CMV-seronegative.

The V and J genes are TRBV11-2 and TRBJ1-5; 10 bases are shared with TRBD1. CDR1 and CDR2 (germline): SGHAT, FQNNGV. Losses at the gene ends were 3 bases for V and 2 bases for J; bases not matched to a gene: 1. The CDR3 is 15 residues long. CDR3 DNA sequence: TGTGCCAGCAGCTTTGGGACAGGGGGCAATCAGCCCCAGCATTTT. This gives the protein CASSFGTGGNQPQHF.

The J gene is TRBJ2-3, the V gene TRBV6-5, with a weak D call TRBD1 (6 bases). CDR1 is MNHEY and CDR2 is SVGAGI in the germline V gene. V was trimmed by 8 bases and J by 3 bases, leaving 15 bases between them. There are 14 residues in the CDR3. The CDR3 coding sequence is TGTGCCAGCGGTGAGAGGGGGAGAACAGATACGCAGTATTTT. Translating gives CASGERGRTDTQYF.

The chain carries TRBV6-6 and TRBJ2-7, with D maybe TRBD2 (5 bases). The germline V gene has CDR1 MNHNY and CDR2 SVGAGI (reference sequence). V was clipped by 2 bases and J by 5 bases, with 13 bases between them. CDR3 size: 14 residues. The CDR3 DNA sequence: TGTGCCAGCAGTTACGCCTCCGAGGGAGACGAGCAGTACGTC. This codes for CASSYASEGDEQYV.

This clone was counted a few times. The rearrangement links TRBV5-1 to TRBJ2-7; D call uncertain. Germline assignment: CDR1 SGHRS and CDR2 YFSETQ. V lost 2 bases to trimming and J lost 0 bases, with 9 bases between them. The CDR3 is made up of 14 amino acids. The CDR3 region is CASSLDTGSYEQYV. CDR3 bases: TGCGCCAGCAGCTTAGACACCGGCTCCTACGAGCAGTACGTC.

The gene calls are TRBV6-5 and TRBJ1-2; 8 bases are shared with TRBD1. CDR1 is MNHEY, CDR2 SVGAGI, per germline. J was trimmed by 2 bases and V by 2 bases; bases with no gene match: 4. This CDR3 contains 15 residues. The CDR3 DNA reads as TGTGCCAGCAGTTACACCAGGGGGCCGAACTATGGCTACACCTTC. Translated, it gives CASSYTRGPNYGYTF.

As concerns this clone: A much bigger clone sits one base away, suggesting this may be a read error. This rearrangement joins TRBV5-4 to TRBJ1-1; 7 nucleotides agree with TRBD1. Trimming removed 4 bases from V and 1 base from J; junction bases left unmatched: 1. From germline, CDR1 is SGHNT and CDR2 YYREEE (reference sequence). The CDR3 has 13 amino acids. This CDR3 is CASSRTGNTEAFF. The CDR3 nucleotides read TGTGCCAGCAGCAGGACAGGGAACACTGAAGCTTTCTTT.

The chain recombines TRBV5-8 with TRBJ2-5; TRBD2 might be the D (6 bases). The CDR3 totals 16 residues. Germline V gene lookup returns CDR1 SGHTS and CDR2 YDEGEE. V lost 0 bases and J lost 2, with 14 bases in between. Here the CDR3 DNA reads TGTGCCAGCAGCTTGGTTCGGGGGAGCGCACAAGAGACCCAGTACTTC. It is translated as CASSLVRGSAQETQYF. Drawing the rest from reference TRBV5-8 and TRBJ2-5, the complete variable domain is EAGVTQSPTHLIKTRGQQATLRCSPISGHTSVYWYQQALGLGLQFLLWYDEGEERNRGNFPPRFSGRQFPNYSSELNVNALELEDSALYLCASSLVRGSAQETQYFGPGTRLLVL.

The chain employs TRBV19 and TRBJ2-7; 9 nucleotides align to TRBD1. The CDR3 is 17 residues long. The V gene end was trimmed by 3 bases and the J gene end by 5 bases; junction bases not matched to a gene: 14. Germline V CDR1 and CDR2: LNHDA, SQIVND (reference sequence). This CDR3 reads CASSITNRGHRGHEQYF. The CDR3 bases are TGTGCCAGTAGTATTACTAACAGGGGGCACCGCGGACACGAGCAGTACTTC.

This chain connects TRBV4-2 to TRBJ2-7, with 7 positions matching TRBD2. The V gene's germline CDR1 is LGHNA and CDR2 YNFKEQ. This CDR3 comprises 15 residues. V dropped 0 bases and J dropped 7; count of bases not matched to a gene: 9. The CDR3 spells CASSQDETSPTEQYF. CDR3 nucleotides: TGTGCCAGCAGCCAAGACGAGACTAGCCCCACAGAGCAGTACTTC.

This clone was detected once. The V gene is TRBV11-2, the J gene TRBJ2-1, with D maybe TRBD2 (6 bases). CDR1 is SGHAT and CDR2 is FQNNGV in the germline V gene. There are 14 residues in the CDR3. Trimming removed 5 bases at V and 7 bases at J, with 15 bases between. CDR3 loop: CASSQLRGRNEQFF. DNA of the CDR3: TGTGCCAGCAGCCAACTGCGGGGTAGGAATGAGCAGTTCTTC.

This chain uses TRBV27 with TRBJ1-3, with D maybe TRBD1 (5 bases). Germline CDR1 reads MNHEY; CDR2 reads SMNVEV (reference sequence). Between the trimmed V and J ends, which lost 6 bases and 1 base, there was a span of 16 bases. CDR3 length: 16 amino acids. CDR3 in amino acids: CASRLDSPGSGNTIYF. CDR3 nucleotides: TGTGCCAGCAGGCTAGACAGTCCCGGATCTGGAAACACCATATATTTT.

The J gene is TRBJ2-3, the V gene TRBV2; perhaps TRBD2 as D (5 bases). CDR1 is SNHLY, CDR2 FYNNEI, per germline. V was trimmed by 6 bases and J by 5 bases, leaving 18 bases between them. This CDR3 has 15 amino acids. In DNA form, the CDR3 reads TGTGCCAGCAGACAAGCACTAGTGCAGAGAGATACGCAGTATTTT. This encodes CASRQALVQRDTQYF. Full variable domain (rest looked up from reference TRBV2 and TRBJ2-3): EPEVTQTPSHQVTQMGQEVILRCVPISNHLYFYWYRQILGQKVEFLVSFYNNEISEKSEIFDDQFSVERPDGSNFTLKIRSTKLEDSAMYFCASRQALVQRDTQYFGPGTRLTVL.

The chain is built from TRBV5-6 and TRBJ1-4; 10 bases are a match to TRBD1. Looked up from germline, CDR1 is SGHDT and CDR2 is YYEEEE. The CDR3 sequence is 15 residues long. V lost 2 bases to trimming and J lost 7 bases; unmatched junction nucleotides: 5. The CDR3 DNA reads as TGTGCCAGCAGCTTAGCGACAGGGGGCTTTGAAAAACTGTTTTTT. Protein product: CASSLATGGFEKLFF.

The genes are TRBV10-2 and TRBJ1-1, with TRBD1 identical over 10 bases. CDR1 is WSHSY and CDR2 is SAAADI in the germline V gene. The CDR3 runs to 14 residues. The ends lost 8 bases at V and 0 bases at J; junction bases unmatched: 3. CDR3 nucleotide sequence: TGCGCCAGCTCGGACAGGGGGTTGAACACTGAAGCTTTCTTT. Residues: CASSDRGLNTEAFF.

J is TRBJ2-1 and V is TRBV5-1, with TRBD1 matching 8 bases. The germline gives CDR1 SGHRS, CDR2 YFSETQ. Trimming cost V 3 bases and J 6 bases; bases outside gene matches: 8. The length of the CDR3 is 15 residues. The CDR3 loop reads CASSSVGTGLNEQFF. The DNA for the CDR3 is TGCGCCAGCAGCTCGGTGGGGACAGGCCTCAATGAGCAGTTCTTC.

The chain recombines TRBV2 with TRBJ2-1, with D possibly being TRBD1 (6 bases). This CDR3 is 14 amino acids long. Germline V lookup: CDR1 SNHLY, CDR2 FYNNEI. Deletions cut 3 bases from V and 0 bases from J, with 6 bases between. In DNA, the CDR3 is TGTGCCAGCAGTGACAGGGGCTCCTACAATGAGCAGTTCTTC. This sequence encodes CASSDRGSYNEQFF. Full variable domain (outside the CDR3, taken from reference TRBV2 and TRBJ2-1): EPEVTQTPSHQVTQMGQEVILRCVPISNHLYFYWYRQILGQKVEFLVSFYNNEISEKSEIFDDQFSVERPDGSNFTLKIRSTKLEDSAMYFCASSDRGSYNEQFFGPGTRLTVL.

The chain recombines TRBV15 with TRBJ1-5; TRBD1 matches 8 bases. CDR1 and CDR2 from the germline V gene are LNHNV and YYDKDF (reference sequence). Germline trimming cut 5 bases from V and 5 bases from J; bases unmatched to any gene: 2. CDR3 length equals 13 residues. The CDR3: CATSEGQDQPQHF. CDR3 DNA: TGTGCCACCAGCGAGGGACAGGATCAGCCCCAGCATTTT.

This clone occurred a few times. This rearrangement joins TRBV5-1 to TRBJ2-3; TRBD2 agrees at 7 bases. The CDR3 is 15 amino acids. Germline CDR1 and CDR2: SGHRS and YFSETQ. J gave up 5 bases and V 4 bases, and 10 bases lay outside the gene matches. CDR3 region: CASSQRGVVLDTQYF. CDR3 DNA: TGCGCCAGCAGCCAGCGGGGTGTTGTCCTAGATACGCAGTATTTT.

In this sample, this clone turned up once. This sequence joins TRBV18 and TRBJ1-5; 12 nucleotides align to TRBD1. CDR3 size: 16 residues. The germline V gene encodes CDR1 KGHSH and CDR2 LQKENI. With V trimmed by 4 bases and J by 7 bases, 8 bases remained unmatched. The CDR3 loop is CASSHAGQGAGQPQHF. CDR3 DNA: TGTGCCAGCTCACATGCGGGACAGGGGGCCGGACAGCCCCAGCATTTT.

The gene calls are TRBV7-7 and TRBJ2-1; tentative D call: TRBD1 (6 bases). Trimming pared 0 bases from V and 10 bases from J, leaving 10 bases between. The germline gives CDR1 SSHAT, CDR2 FNYEAQ (reference sequence). The CDR3 spans 13 residues. The CDR3 loop reads CASSLAPGQEQFF. For the CDR3, the DNA is TGTGCCAGCAGCTTAGCCCCAGGACAGGAGCAGTTCTTC.

CDR3 protein: CASSLRGQAGSTGELFF. The CDR3 DNA is TGCGCCAGCAGCTTACGCGGACAGGCGGGGAGCACCGGGGAGCTGTTTTTT. The rearrangement uses TRBV4-3 and TRBJ2-2; tentatively, D is TRBD1 (7 bases). The CDR3 is made up of 17 amino acids. Trimming removed 5 bases from V and 4 bases from J, with 20 bases in between. The germline V gene encodes CDR1 LGHNA and CDR2 YSLEER.

J is TRBJ1-2 and V is TRBV9, with a possible D match to TRBD1 (6 bases). The germline V and J ends were trimmed by 0 bases and 4 bases, with 13 bases remaining between them. Germline CDR1 SGDLS, CDR2 YYNGEE. The CDR3 spans 15 residues. The CDR3 nucleotides are TGTGCCAGCAGCGTAGCTACCGGGACAATCTATGGCTACACCTTC. This gives the protein CASSVATGTIYGYTF.

The sample holds one count of this clone. This specimen includes other DNA sequences encoding the same CDR3. This chain joins TRBV10-1 and TRBJ2-2, with a possible D match to TRBD2 (6 bases). The CDR3 runs to 12 residues. Per the germline V gene, CDR1 is WNHNN and CDR2 is SYGVQD (reference sequence). Trimming took 6 bases from V and 5 from J, leaving 7 bases between them. The CDR3 here is CASSRGTGELFF. CDR3 DNA: TGCGCCAGCAGCCGGGGGACCGGGGAGCTGTTTTTT.

In this sample, this clone turned up a few times. The chain recombines TRBV28 with TRBJ1-5, with 7 bases fitting TRBD1. Trimming cost V 8 bases and J 7 bases; bases outside gene matches: 8. The CDR3 has 13 amino acids. Germline CDR1 reads MDHEN; CDR2 reads SYDVKM. This CDR3 is CASADRAGQPQHF. Here the CDR3 DNA reads TGTGCCAGCGCCGACAGGGCGGGACAGCCCCAGCATTTT.

This chain links TRBV30 with TRBJ2-1, with unresolved D. The V end lost 0 bases, the J end lost 0 bases, and 6 bases lay between the germline ends. CDR1 GTSNPN and CDR2 SVGIG come from the germline V gene (reference sequence). The CDR3 has 14 amino acids. The CDR3 loop reads CAWSVRYSYNEQFF. CDR3 sequence (DNA): TGTGCCTGGAGTGTACGGTACTCCTACAATGAGCAGTTCTTC.